The clone carrying this T cell receptor (beta chain) was counted many times. The sample originates from a study of T cells in Graves' hyperthyroidism and ophthalmopathy. The CDR3 runs 15 residues. Germline CDR1 and CDR2: SGHAT and FQDESV (reference sequence). The V segment lost 5 bases and the J segment 3 bases; nucleotides outside the gene matches: 10. From RNA transcripts, TCR beta CDR3 regions were amplified. TCR CDR3 underwent first-round RT-PCR with the HTBI primer set. MiXCR was run by TCRdb on the multiplex PCR reads, yielding one entry per CDR3 protein. The data contain hundreds of thousands of distinct CDR3 sequences, 14% of them singletons.

This TCR was sampled from a woman younger than 30 with Graves' hyperthyroidism. The rearrangement uses TRBV11-1 and TRBJ2-7; TRBD1 aligns across 7 bases. Sequencing was done on a sample of blood. CDR3 protein: CASSPREGGSYEQYF. The CDR3 nucleotides are TGTGCCAGCAGCCCGAGGGAAGGGGGCAGCTACGAGCAGTACTTC.